Shown below are 22 T cell receptor beta chains from a single sample sequenced in a study of blood T cells in healthy people across ages. A sample-barcoded 5' primer and a J-beta primer mix were used in a second PCR of about 7 to 12 cycles. TCRdb re-called the 5' RACE reads with MiXCR, one entry per CDR3 protein. The sample consists of about 1.5 million distinct CDR3 sequences, under 55% of them appearing once. The source material was blood. Every receptor here comes from a woman aged 18 to 35 in good health.

A few counts support this clonotype. The rearrangement links TRBV3-1 to TRBJ2-4; 8 bases line up with TRBD2. Looked up from germline, CDR1 is LGHDT and CDR2 is YNNKEL (reference sequence). Trimming at V came to 0 bases and at J to 7 bases, leaving 5 bases not matched to a gene. The CDR3 covers 15 residues. The CDR3 DNA reads TGTGCCAGCAGCCAAGATGAGGCGGGAGGTAACATTCAGTACTTC. It codes for CASSQDEAGGNIQYF.

This chain links TRBV6-1 with TRBJ2-7; D gene unclear. CDR3 length: 12 residues. From germline, CDR1 is MNHNS and CDR2 SASEGT. V lost 4 bases and J 3 bases, leaving 7 bases between the germline ends. The DNA for the CDR3 is TGTGCCAGCAGTGGACGGATCTACGAGCAGTACTTC. Protein product: CASSGRIYEQYF.

J is TRBJ1-1 and V is TRBV7-2; 7 bases align to TRBD1. V dropped 1 base and J dropped 1; count of bases not matched to a gene: 6. CDR1 and CDR2 (germline): SGHTA, FQGNSA. This CDR3 is built from 16 residues. The CDR3 nucleotides read TGTGCCAGCAGCTTAGTTCCCCAGGGGGGGAACACTGAAGCTTTCTTT. This codes for CASSLVPQGGNTEAFF.

This sequence joins TRBV6-6 and TRBJ2-7, with 13 nucleotides matching TRBD2. CDR3 size: 16 residues. CDR1 and CDR2 (germline): MNHNY, SVGAGI (reference sequence). The V and J ends lost 4 bases and 7 bases, in that order; junction bases with no gene match: 10. Here the CDR3 reads CASSSTTSGGGNEQYF. In nucleotides, the CDR3 is TGTGCCAGCAGTTCAACTACTAGCGGGGGGGGCAATGAGCAGTACTTC.

This clonotype was detected a few times. This rearrangement joins TRBV30 to TRBJ2-5, with D maybe TRBD2 (6 bases). Deletions cut 1 base from V and 1 base from J, with 10 bases between. Germline assignment: CDR1 GTSNPN and CDR2 SVGIG (reference sequence). The CDR3 sequence is 14 residues long. In DNA form, the CDR3 reads TGTGCCTGGAGTGGCGGGACGGTCCAAGAGACCCAGTACTTC. This sequence encodes CAWSGGTVQETQYF.

The chain couples TRBV30 to TRBJ2-1; D might be TRBD2 (5 bases). The J call could be wrong; TRBJ2-7 is a better fit for the DNA end. Germline CDR1 GTSNPN, CDR2 SVGIG (reference sequence). The CDR3 is 14 amino acids. The CDR3 DNA follows: TGTGCCTGGAGGTGGAGGTCGGAATACAATGAGCAGTACTTC. Its protein is CAWRWRSEYNEQYF.

In this sample, this clonotype turned up a few times. This chain joins TRBV21-1 and TRBJ2-7; the table gives TRBD1 as D, unverified against the DNA. TRBV21-1 is a documented pseudogene. This CDR3 region has 15 residues. The CDR3 nucleotides are TGTGCCAGCAGCAAAACGAGGACAGGGGATGGCGAGCAGTACTTC. It encodes CASSKTRTGDGEQYF.

For this clonotype: The junction departs from germline at one end; a sequencing error may be responsible. This rearrangement joins TRBV27 to TRBJ2-3, with D perhaps assigned TRBD1 or TRBD2 (5 bases each). The CDR3 extends over 15 amino acids. Germline CDR1 reads MNHEY; CDR2 reads SMNVEV (reference sequence). CDR3 in DNA: TGTGCCAGCAGTTTGGCCTGGCCTAGCACAGGTACGCAGTATTTT. It is translated as CASSLAWPSTGTQYF.

The chain links TRBV27 to TRBJ2-1, with no clear D. There are 14 residues in the CDR3. V dropped 3 bases and J dropped 10 bases, with 16 bases sitting between them. CDR1 and CDR2 from the germline V gene are MNHEY and SMNVEV (reference sequence). The CDR3 region has the DNA TGTGCCAGCAGTTTTTTAGAGAACTCCTACGAGCAGTTCTTC. Amino acid sequence: CASSFLENSYEQFF.

Only one count was recorded for this clonotype. The chain joins TRBV4-1 to TRBJ2-7; maybe TRBD2 (6 bases). The CDR3 covers 14 residues. Trimming pared 4 bases from V and 5 bases from J, leaving 15 bases between. Germline V gene data show CDR1 as MGHRA and CDR2 as YSYEKL. The DNA for the CDR3 is TGCGCCAGCAGCCCGACTCCGGGGACTGACGAGCAGTACTTC. Protein sequence: CASSPTPGTDEQYF.

J is TRBJ1-3 and V is TRBV7-9; D gene unclear. With 1 base removed from V and 0 bases from J, the gap between germline ends came to 13 bases. Germline V gene lookup returns CDR1 SEHNR and CDR2 FQNEAQ (reference sequence). This CDR3 spans 17 amino acids. CDR3 residues: CASSLGSGRFSGNTIYF. Written as DNA, the CDR3 is TGTGCCAGCAGCTTAGGGTCCGGCAGATTCTCTGGAAACACCATATATTTT.

V is TRBV7-2 and J is TRBJ2-3; TRBD2 matches at 9 bases. This CDR3 is built from 14 residues. Unmatched junction bases numbered 8, after V lost 4 bases and J lost 9 bases. Germline V gives CDR1 SGHTA, CDR2 FQGNSA. For the CDR3, the DNA is TGTGCCAGCAGCTGGGAGCGGGAGGTAGGCACGCAGTATTTT. This sequence encodes CASSWEREVGTQYF.

This chain joins TRBV12-5 and TRBJ2-3; D might be TRBD1 (6 bases). The CDR3 contains 18 residues. V lost 3 bases, J lost 0 bases, and 19 bases lay in between. The germline V gene encodes CDR1 LGHNT and CDR2 FRNRAP. In DNA form, the CDR3 reads TGTGCTAGTGGTTTTTCCCAACCCACGGGACATAGCACAGATACGCAGTATTTT. Translating gives CASGFSQPTGHSTDTQYF.

The chain's CDR3 is CAISPQESSGNTIYF. Written as DNA, the CDR3 is TGTGCCATCAGCCCGCAAGAAAGCTCTGGAAACACCATATATTTT. The chain has TRBV10-3 and TRBJ1-3; D is undetermined. This CDR3 region has 15 residues. CDR1 is ENHRY, CDR2 SYGVKD, per germline. Trimming took 6 bases from V and 0 from J, leaving 12 bases between them.

This chain connects TRBV6-1 to TRBJ2-7; D gene unclear. This CDR3 is 16 amino acids long. V dropped 0 bases and J dropped 2 bases, with 14 bases sitting between them. CDR1 and CDR2 (germline): MNHNS, SASEGT. CDR3 protein: CASSEASRKSPYEQYF. CDR3 DNA: TGTGCCAGCAGTGAAGCGAGTCGGAAGTCCCCCTACGAGCAGTACTTC.

The chain is built from TRBV9 and TRBJ2-2, with TRBD2 matching 7 bases. CDR3 length equals 14 residues. The germline CDR1 and CDR2 sequences are SGDLS and YYNGEE. V lost 6 bases to trimming and J lost 2 bases; unmatched junction nucleotides: 4. The CDR3 coding sequence is TGTGCCAGCAACGGGGGGACTAACACCGGGGAGCTGTTTTTT. Translation gives CASNGGTNTGELFF. Drawing the rest from reference TRBV9 and TRBJ2-2, the complete variable domain is DSGVTQTPKHLITATGQRVTLRCSPRSGDLSVYWYQQSLDQGLQFLIQYYNGEERAKGNILERFSAQQFPDLHSELNLSSLELGDSALYFCASNGGTNTGELFFGEGSRLTVL.

The chain joins TRBV5-1 to TRBJ2-1; D is unclear. Germline V lookup: CDR1 SGHRS, CDR2 YFSETQ. The CDR3 contains 14 residues. The V end was cut by 4 bases, the J end by 5 bases, with 13 bases between. Written as DNA, the CDR3 is TGCGCCAGCAGCCATCCCCAAGGAGACAATGAGCAGTTCTTC. It translates to CASSHPQGDNEQFF. The whole variable domain, filled in from reference TRBV5-1 and TRBJ2-1, reads KAGVTQTPRYLIKTRGQQVTLSCSPISGHRSVSWYQQTPGQGLQFLFEYFSETQRNKGNFPGRFSGRQFSNSRSEMNVSTLELGDSALYLCASSHPQGDNEQFFGPGTRLTVL.

In its sample, this clonotype was seen a few times. The chain's CDR3 is CSARDRFRGLYNEQFF. The CDR3 DNA reads as TGCAGTGCTAGAGATAGGTTTCGGGGGTTATACAATGAGCAGTTCTTC. V and J are TRBV20-1 and TRBJ2-1, with D possibly matching TRBD2 (6 bases). V lost 0 bases and J lost 4, with 16 bases in between. From germline, CDR1 is DFQATT and CDR2 SNEGSKA (reference sequence). The CDR3 sequence is 16 residues long.

The chain links TRBV20-1 to TRBJ2-7, with D uncertain. Per the germline V gene, CDR1 is DFQATT and CDR2 is SNEGSKA (reference sequence). The V gene lost 2 bases and the J gene lost 3 bases, with 11 bases spanning the gap. This CDR3 comprises 13 residues. The CDR3 region has the DNA TGCAGTGCTAGAATAATTAGTCACTACGAGCAGTACTTC. Translated: CSARIISHYEQYF.

The table lists this clonotype with many counts. V usage is TRBV2 and J usage is TRBJ2-3; D is ambiguous. Trimming cost V 1 base and J 0 bases, with 5 bases left between them. Germline CDR1 reads SNHLY; CDR2 reads FYNNEI. The length of the CDR3 is 14 residues. The CDR3 DNA sequence: TGTGCCAGCAGTGAAGGGCTGAGCACAGATACGCAGTATTTT. Encoded protein: CASSEGLSTDTQYF.

V and J are TRBV18 and TRBJ2-7, with TRBD2 matching over 8 bases. The V gene end was trimmed by 0 bases and the J gene end by 6 bases; junction bases not matched to a gene: 7. Germline V gene data show CDR1 as KGHSH and CDR2 as LQKENI. The CDR3 runs to 15 residues. In DNA form, the CDR3 reads TGTGCCAGCTCACCACCTCCCAGCGGGAGTGCCGAGCAGTACTTC. It codes for CASSPPPSGSAEQYF.

The V gene is TRBV4-3, the J gene TRBJ2-3; a possible D gene is TRBD1 (5 bases). V was cut by 0 bases and J by 4 bases, with 14 bases left in between. This CDR3 comprises 16 residues. CDR1 LGHNA and CDR2 YSLEER come from the germline V gene. The CDR3 bases are TGCGCCAGCAGCCAAGACTACCGACAGATTTCAGATACGCAGTATTTT. Its translation: CASSQDYRQISDTQYF.